The 3 T cell receptor beta chains given below trace back to one sample, sequenced in a study of tumor and adjacent non-tumor tissue in lung cancer. The library came from three nested PCR rounds adapted from ARM-PCR protocols. TCRdb itself ran the multiplex PCR reads through MiXCR, one entry per CDR3 protein. The sample shows fewer than 150,000 distinct CDR3 sequences, 60% to 70% of them seen only once. The template was RNA from unsorted bulk tissue. The sequencing sample was made of lung tumor tissue. The receptors come from a man aged 55 to 70 with small cell lung cancer.

This sequence joins TRBV20-1 and TRBJ2-3; D perhaps matches TRBD2 (6 bases). CDR1 and CDR2 from the germline V gene are DFQATT and SNEGSKA (reference sequence). The CDR3 extends over 14 amino acids. The CDR3 DNA reads as TGCAATGCGGGGAACCCTCTAAGCACAGATACGCAGTATTTT. This gives the protein CNAGNPLSTDTQYF.

With regard to this clonotype: A read error may account for a junction end that differs from germline. CDR3 loop: CASTPLGQGNTGGLFF. In DNA form, the CDR3 reads TGTGCCAGCACCCCCTTAGGACAGGGGAACACCGGGGGGCTGTTTTTT. The chain employs TRBV12-3 or TRBV12-4 and TRBJ2-2; 9 bases are shared with TRBD1. This CDR3 comprises 16 residues.

The rearrangement links TRBV6-1 to TRBJ2-7; D remains unclear. With 7 bases removed from V and 0 bases from J, the gap between germline ends came to 16 bases. The CDR3 is 15 residues long. Germline V gene lookup returns CDR1 MNHNS and CDR2 SASEGT. CDR3 residues: CASIMLPISSYEQYV. The CDR3 coding sequence is TGTGCCAGCATCATGCTCCCAATCAGCTCCTACGAGCAGTACGTC.